This T cell receptor beta chain was captured by sequencing in a study of blood T cell repertoires in COVID-19. Sequencing was performed with immunoSEQ multiplex PCR; in TCRdb, only in-frame clones are kept and a portion is missing. Here the sample spans 150,000 or so clones, approximately 80% being singletons. V was shortened by 3 bases and J by 6 bases, with 15 bases between the two germline ends. The CDR3 length is 14 residues. Germline V gene lookup returns CDR1 SGDLS and CDR2 YYNGEE. V gene TRBV9 combines with J gene TRBJ1-2; perhaps TRBD1 as D (6 bases). The sequenced sample was peripheral blood. The clonotype comes from a woman aged 40 to 49 with active or convalescent COVID-19. In DNA, the CDR3 is TGTGCCAGCAGCGCCACAGGGAGGGCGGATGGCTACACCTTC. Translating gives CASSATGRADGYTF. The whole variable domain, filled in from reference TRBV9 and TRBJ1-2, reads DSGVTQTPKHLITATGQRVTLRCSPRSGDLSVYWYQQSLDQGLQFLIQYYNGEERAKGNILERFSAQQFPDLHSELNLSSLELGDSALYFCASSATGRADGYTFGSGTRLTVV.